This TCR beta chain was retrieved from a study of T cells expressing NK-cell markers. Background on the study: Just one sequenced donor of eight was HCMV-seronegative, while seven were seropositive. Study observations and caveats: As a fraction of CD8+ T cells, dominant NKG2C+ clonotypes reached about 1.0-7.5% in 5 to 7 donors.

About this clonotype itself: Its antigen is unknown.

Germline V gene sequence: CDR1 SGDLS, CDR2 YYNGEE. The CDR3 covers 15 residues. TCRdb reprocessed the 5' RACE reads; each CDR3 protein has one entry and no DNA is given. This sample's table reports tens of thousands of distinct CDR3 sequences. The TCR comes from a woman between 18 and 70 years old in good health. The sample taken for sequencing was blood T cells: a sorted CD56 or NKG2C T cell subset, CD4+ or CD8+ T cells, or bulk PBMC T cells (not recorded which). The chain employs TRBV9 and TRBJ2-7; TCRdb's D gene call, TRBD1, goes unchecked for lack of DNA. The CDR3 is CASSAKGQASYEQYF.